This T cell receptor (beta chain) was captured by sequencing in a study of shared clonotypes between healthy human individuals. Comments on this clone: Its antigen is undetermined.

The CDR3 runs to 12 residues. V lost 9 bases and J lost 5, with 13 bases in between. Germline-derived CDR1 and CDR2 are SGHAT and FQDESV (reference sequence). Naive CD8 cells were CD45RO-negative, positively selected for CCR7, excluding terminally differentiated effector memory CD45RA+ cells. The donors, healthy adults who were HIV-negative, had experienced no recent acute infections or vaccinations. Replicate sorted-subset PCRs were loaded with roughly 190 ng DNA, roughly 33,000 T cell genomes. Here immunoSEQ multiplex PCR was the method, and the copy in TCRdb shows in-frame clones only, minus some. The sample carries more than 2 million clones, over 85% recorded once. Study-wide findings and caveats: It was observed that 5% to 6.5% of naive CD4 clonotypes were shared across a handful of donors.

The rearrangement links TRBV11-1 to TRBJ2-5; D is undetermined. Material for sequencing was naive CD8+ T cells sorted from blood. This clonotype was sampled from a man between 18 and 29 years old in good health. CDR3 coding DNA: TGTGCCAGTAGCCCGGCGGACGAGACCCAGTACTTC. Its protein product is CASSPADETQYF. The complete variable domain, with remaining parts taken from reference TRBV11-1 and TRBJ2-5, reads EAEVAQSPRYKITEKSQAVAFWCDPISGHATLYWYRQILGQGPELLVQFQDESVVDDSQLPKDRFSAERLKGVDSTLKIQPAELGDSAMYLCASSPADETQYFGPGTRLLVL.